The 10 T cell receptor beta chains below all came from one sample that was sequenced in a study of OX40 agonist ivuxolimab in advanced cancers. Method: immunoSEQ multiplex PCR; TCRdb's copy keeps in-frame clones and lacks some. The sample gives about 120,000 clones, 80% to 90% of which show up once; more than 0.45% is in the top ten. Source: CD4+ or CD8+ T cells sorted from blood, taken in a trial of the OX40 agonist ivuxolimab. The source is an adult with an advanced solid tumor such as melanoma, head and neck, liver or kidney cancer.

The chain carries TRBV6-1 and TRBJ2-7, with D hard to call. The CDR3 extends over 12 amino acids. Per the germline V gene, CDR1 is MNHNS and CDR2 is SASEGT. V was trimmed by 3 bases and J by 2 bases, leaving 5 bases between them. CDR3: CASSDRTYEQYF. CDR3 coding DNA: TGTGCCAGCAGTGACAGAACCTACGAGCAGTACTTC.

The rearrangement links TRBV10-3 to TRBJ2-1, with TRBD2 identical over 11 bases. This CDR3 comprises 18 residues. V lost 6 bases and J lost 9; bases outside the gene matches: 19. Germline values: CDR1 ENHRY, CDR2 SYGVKD. CDR3 in amino acids: CAISPSGVAGGKRGEQFF. The CDR3 coding sequence is TGTGCCATCAGCCCCTCAGGGGTAGCGGGGGGGAAACGGGGTGAGCAGTTCTTC.

This clone was counted a few times. The rearrangement uses TRBV19 and TRBJ2-1; unclear D gene. Germline V lookup: CDR1 LNHDA, CDR2 SQIVND (reference sequence). Trimming cost V 1 base and J 7 bases, with 11 bases left between them. The CDR3 contains 14 residues. CDR3 DNA sequence: TGTGCCAGTAGTATAGGTGGCTCCTCTAATGAGCAGTTCTTC. Residues: CASSIGGSSNEQFF.

This clone was seen a few times. The chain joins TRBV28 to TRBJ2-7, with D possibly matching TRBD2 (5 bases). Germline V gene data show CDR1 as MDHEN and CDR2 as SYDVKM. CDR3 size: 12 residues. Trimming took 7 bases from V and 6 from J, leaving 13 bases between them. The CDR3 region has the DNA TGTGCCAGCAACCCGATGGGGAGCGAGCAGTACTTC. It codes for CASNPMGSEQYF.

The sample holds one count of this clone. The rearrangement joins TRBV5-6 to TRBJ2-6, with no clear D. The CDR3 consists of 13 residues. CDR1 is SGHDT and CDR2 is YYEEEE in the germline V gene. The ends were cut back, 5 bases at V and 0 bases at J, with 3 bases in the middle. For the CDR3, the DNA is TGTGCCAGCAGACACTCTGGGGCCAACGTCCTGACTTTC. It is translated as CASRHSGANVLTF.

The gene calls are TRBV29-1 and TRBJ2-5; 10 bases are a match to TRBD1. Per the germline V gene, CDR1 is SQVTM and CDR2 is ANQGSEA. The CDR3 has 14 residues. Unmatched junction bases numbered 9, after V lost 7 bases and J lost 4 bases. CDR3 DNA sequence: TGCAGCGCCCCTCGACAGGGGGCAATAGAGACCCAGTACTTC. Protein sequence: CSAPRQGAIETQYF.

In this sample, this clone turned up once. The V gene is TRBV7-9, the J gene TRBJ1-6; no definite D call. Germline CDR1 SEHNR, CDR2 FQNEAQ (reference sequence). The CDR3 runs to 15 residues. V was trimmed by 5 bases and J by 6 bases, leaving 14 bases between them. CDR3 nucleotide sequence: TGTGCCAGCAGCCTCGGGAGGGCCTTTAATTCACCCCTCCACTTT. Translated: CASSLGRAFNSPLHF. Full variable domain (rest looked up from reference TRBV7-9 and TRBJ1-6): DTGVSQNPRHKITKRGQNVTFRCDPISEHNRLYWYRQTLGQGPEFLTYFQNEAQLEKSRLLSDRFSAERPKGSFSTLEIQRTEQGDSAMYLCASSLGRAFNSPLHFGNGTRLTVT.

The rearrangement uses TRBV6-5 and TRBJ1-6; 7 nucleotides match TRBD1. Germline lookup yields CDR1 MNHEY and CDR2 SVGAGI. This CDR3 has 16 amino acids. V lost 3 bases and J lost 6; bases outside the gene matches: 8. CDR3 DNA: TGTGCCAGCAGTTATATGAGGGGGCGTAGTAATTCACCCCTCCACTTT. Translating gives CASSYMRGRSNSPLHF.

The rearrangement joins TRBV27 to TRBJ1-1, with D perhaps matching TRBD1 (6 bases). Between the trimmed V and J ends, which lost 6 bases and 2 bases, there was a span of 13 bases. Per the germline V gene, CDR1 is MNHEY and CDR2 is SMNVEV (reference sequence). The CDR3 sequence is 14 residues long. The CDR3 nucleotides are TGTGCCAGCAGCCGAGGGGGATCCAACACTGAAGCTTTCTTT. It is translated as CASSRGGSNTEAFF.

This clone was counted at least ten times. V and J are TRBV4-3 and TRBJ1-4; D unclear. CDR1 and CDR2 from the germline V gene are LGHNA and YSLEER. The CDR3 extends over 13 amino acids. The V and J ends lost 2 bases and 5 bases respectively, with 6 bases between them. The CDR3: CASSQPTNEKLFF. The DNA for the CDR3 is TGCGCCAGCAGCCAACCGACAAATGAAAAACTGTTTTTT.